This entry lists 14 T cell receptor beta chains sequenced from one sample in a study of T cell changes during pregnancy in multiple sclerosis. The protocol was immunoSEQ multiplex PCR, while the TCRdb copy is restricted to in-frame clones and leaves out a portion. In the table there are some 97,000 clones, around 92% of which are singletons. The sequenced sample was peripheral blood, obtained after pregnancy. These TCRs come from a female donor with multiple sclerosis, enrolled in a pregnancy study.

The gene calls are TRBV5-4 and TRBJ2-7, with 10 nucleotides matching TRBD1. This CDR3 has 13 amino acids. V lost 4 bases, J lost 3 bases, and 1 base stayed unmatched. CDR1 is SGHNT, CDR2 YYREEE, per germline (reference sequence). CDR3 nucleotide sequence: TGTGCCAGCAGCCGGGACAGGGGCTACGAGCAGTACTTC. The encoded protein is CASSRDRGYEQYF.

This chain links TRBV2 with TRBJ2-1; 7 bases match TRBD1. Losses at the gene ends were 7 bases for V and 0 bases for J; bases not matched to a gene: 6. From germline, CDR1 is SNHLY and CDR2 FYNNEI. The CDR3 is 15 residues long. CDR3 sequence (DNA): TGTGCCAGCACCTCGGACAGGTACTCCTACAATGAGCAGTTCTTC. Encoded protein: CASTSDRYSYNEQFF.

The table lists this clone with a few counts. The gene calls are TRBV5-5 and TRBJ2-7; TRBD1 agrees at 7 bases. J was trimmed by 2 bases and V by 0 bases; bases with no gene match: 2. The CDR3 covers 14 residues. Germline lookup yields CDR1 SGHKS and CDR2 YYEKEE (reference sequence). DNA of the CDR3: TGTGCCAGCAGCTTGGAAGGACAGGCCTACGAGCAGTACTTC. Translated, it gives CASSLEGQAYEQYF.

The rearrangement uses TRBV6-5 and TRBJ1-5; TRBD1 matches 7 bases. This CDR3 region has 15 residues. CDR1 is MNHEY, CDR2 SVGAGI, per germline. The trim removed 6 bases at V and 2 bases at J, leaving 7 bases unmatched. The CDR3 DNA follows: TGTGCCAGCAGGCCCGGGACAGTTGGCAATCAGCCCCAGCATTTT. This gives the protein CASRPGTVGNQPQHF.

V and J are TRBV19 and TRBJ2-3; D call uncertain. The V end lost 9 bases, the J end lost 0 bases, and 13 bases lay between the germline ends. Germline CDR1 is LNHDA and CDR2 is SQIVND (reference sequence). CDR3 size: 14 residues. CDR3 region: CASATTGSTDTQYF. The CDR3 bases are TGTGCCAGCGCAACAACGGGTAGCACAGATACGCAGTATTTT.

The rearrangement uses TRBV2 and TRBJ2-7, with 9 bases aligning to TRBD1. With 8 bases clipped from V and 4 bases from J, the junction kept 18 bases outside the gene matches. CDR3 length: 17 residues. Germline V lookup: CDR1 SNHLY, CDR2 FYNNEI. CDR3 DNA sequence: TGTGCCAGCCTCAAACGAACAGGGGGCGGACATAAGTACGAGCAGTACTTC. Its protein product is CASLKRTGGGHKYEQYF.

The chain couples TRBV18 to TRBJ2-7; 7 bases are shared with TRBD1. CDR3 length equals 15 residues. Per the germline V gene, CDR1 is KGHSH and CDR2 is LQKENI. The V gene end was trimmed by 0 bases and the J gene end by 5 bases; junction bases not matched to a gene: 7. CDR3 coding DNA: TGTGCCAGCTCACCACCGGGACAGCGTCGGGACGAGCAGTACTTC. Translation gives CASSPPGQRRDEQYF.

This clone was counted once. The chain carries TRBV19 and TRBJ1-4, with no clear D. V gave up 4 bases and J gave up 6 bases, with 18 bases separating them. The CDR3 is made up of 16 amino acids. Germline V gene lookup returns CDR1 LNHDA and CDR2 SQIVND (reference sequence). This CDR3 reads CASSNGLGRSHEKLFF. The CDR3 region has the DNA TGTGCCAGTAGTAATGGGCTCGGCAGGTCCCATGAAAAACTGTTTTTT.

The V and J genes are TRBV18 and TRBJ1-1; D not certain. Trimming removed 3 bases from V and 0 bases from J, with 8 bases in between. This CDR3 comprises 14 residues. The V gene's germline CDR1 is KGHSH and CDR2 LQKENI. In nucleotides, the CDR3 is TGTGCCAGCTCACCTATTCGGTTGAACACTGAAGCTTTCTTT. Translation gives CASSPIRLNTEAFF.

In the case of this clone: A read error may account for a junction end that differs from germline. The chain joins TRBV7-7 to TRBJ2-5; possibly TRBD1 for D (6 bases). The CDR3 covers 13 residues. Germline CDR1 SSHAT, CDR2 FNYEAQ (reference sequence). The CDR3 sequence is CASSQTGQETQYF. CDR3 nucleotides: TGTGCTAGCAGCCAAACAGGGCAAGAGACCCAGTACTTC.

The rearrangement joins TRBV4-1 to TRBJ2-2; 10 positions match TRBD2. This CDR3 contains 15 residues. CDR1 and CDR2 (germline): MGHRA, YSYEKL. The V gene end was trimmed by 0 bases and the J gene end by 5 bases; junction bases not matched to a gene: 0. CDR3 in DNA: TGCGCCAGCAGCCAAGAACTAGCGGGGACCGGGGAGCTGTTTTTT. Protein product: CASSQELAGTGELFF.

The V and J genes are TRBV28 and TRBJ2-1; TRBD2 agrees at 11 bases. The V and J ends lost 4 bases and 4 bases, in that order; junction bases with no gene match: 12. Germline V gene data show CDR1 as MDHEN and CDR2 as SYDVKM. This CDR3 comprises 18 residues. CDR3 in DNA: TGTGCCAGCAGTTCTCTAGCGGGAGGTACTCCGGGGTACAATGAGCAGTTCTTC. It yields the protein CASSSLAGGTPGYNEQFF.

The CDR3: CAWSVDRSGHYNEQFF. The DNA of the CDR3 is TGTGCCTGGAGTGTAGATCGTAGCGGGCACTACAATGAGCAGTTCTTC. The chain is built from TRBV30 and TRBJ2-1, with 7 bases that match TRBD2. Germline CDR1 GTSNPN, CDR2 SVGIG (reference sequence). With V trimmed by 0 bases and J by 3 bases, 8 bases remained unmatched. There are 16 residues in the CDR3.

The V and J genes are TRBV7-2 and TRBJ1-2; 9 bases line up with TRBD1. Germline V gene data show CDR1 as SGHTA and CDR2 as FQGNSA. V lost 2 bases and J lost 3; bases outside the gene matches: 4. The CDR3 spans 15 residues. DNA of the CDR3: TGTGCCAGCAGCTTAACAGGGGACAGGGACTATGGCTACACCTTC. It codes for CASSLTGDRDYGYTF. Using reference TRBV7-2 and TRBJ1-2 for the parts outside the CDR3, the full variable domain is GAGVSQSPSNKVTEKGKDVELRCDPISGHTALYWYRQSLGQGLEFLIYFQGNSAPDKSGLPSDRFSAERTGGSVSTLTIQRTQQEDSAVYLCASSLTGDRDYGYTFGSGTRLTVV.